A selection of T cell receptor beta chains follows, all from one sample in a study of Graves' ophthalmopathy and Graves' hyperthyroidism. TCRdb used MiXCR to reprocess the multiplex PCR reads, holding one entry per CDR3 protein. The table has 680,000 or so distinct CDR3 sequences, 22% seen once. Sequenced: peripheral blood. These TCRs come from a woman younger than 35 with stable Graves' hyperthyroidism. Some clones in this sample may be carry-over from other donors' samples. Each CDR3 is given with its conserved first and last residue. A D gene is named only where the DNA matches it firmly. Only part of the rows carry a size: once, few, many, or a class if the clone is expanded.

CDR3 | DNA | D | size | length | J | V
CASRSGQGIPGELFF | TGTGCCAGCAGATCGGGACAGGGGATCCCCGGGGAGCTGTTTTTT | TRBD1 | few | 15 | TRBJ2-2 | TRBV11-2
CAISESKGTGPQHF | TGTGCCATCAGTGAGTCGAAGGGGACAGGGCCCCAGCATTTT | TRBD1 | many | 14 | TRBJ1-5 | TRBV10-3
CASSNAGTGVGQPQHF | TGTGCCAGCAGTAACGCCGGGACAGGGGTAGGTCAGCCCCAGCATTTT | TRBD1 | - | 16 | TRBJ1-5 | TRBV28
CASSLYWGNTEAFF | TGTGCCAGCAGTTTATATTGGGGAAACACTGAAGCTTTCTTT | - | many | 14 | TRBJ1-1 | TRBV27
CAWSVGAEPQHF | TGTGCCTGGAGTGTAGGAGCTGAGCCCCAGCATTTT | - | - | 12 | TRBJ1-5 | TRBV30
CATSRDVKRGTEQYF | TGTGCCACCAGCAGAGATGTTAAGCGGGGCACCGAGCAGTACTTC | TRBD2 | many | 15 | TRBJ2-7 | TRBV15
CASSLFTRQGEHYEQYF | TGTGCCAGCAGTTTATTCACCAGACAAGGGGAGCACTACGAGCAGTACTTC | - | many | 17 | TRBJ2-7 | TRBV28
CASRSWVAGETKYF | TGTGCCAGCAGGAGCTGGGTAGCGGGGGAGACCAAGTACTTC | TRBD2 | - | 14 | TRBJ2-5 | TRBV27
CASRAPVGGRGELFF | TGTGCCAGCAGGGCCCCGGTGGGGGGGCGCGGGGAGCTGTTTTTT | - | few | 15 | TRBJ2-2 | TRBV28
CASSITRGLSPIQYF | TGTGCCAGCTCTATAACGAGAGGCTTATCCCCCATTCAGTACTTC | - | many | 15 | TRBJ2-4 | TRBV7-9
CASSSTGGFYGYTF | TGTGCCAGCAGTTCTACAGGGGGCTTCTATGGCTACACCTTC | TRBD1 | - | 14 | TRBJ1-2 | TRBV12-3/TRBV12-4
CASNLNSPLHF | TGTGCCAGCAACCTGAATTCACCCCTCCACTTT | - | - | 11 | TRBJ1-6 | TRBV28
CASRLGSVQGNEQYF | TGTGCCAGCAGACTGGGGTCGGTACAGGGTAACGAGCAGTACTTC | - | many | 15 | TRBJ2-7 | TRBV28
CASSTRQGNSPLHF | TGTGCCAGCAGCACCAGACAGGGGAATTCACCCCTCCACTTT | TRBD1 | few | 14 | TRBJ1-6 | TRBV7-9
CSVEYQGDEQYF | TGCAGCGTTGAATATCAGGGGGACGAGCAGTACTTC | TRBD1 | many | 12 | TRBJ2-7 | TRBV29-1
CASSRAPDQPQHF | TGTGCCAGCAGCCGGGCCCCCGATCAGCCCCAGCATTTT | - | many | 13 | TRBJ1-5 | TRBV7-8
CSAPRRGQDYYYGYTF | TGCAGTGCTCCCCGTAGGGGACAGGATTACTACTATGGCTACACCTTC | TRBD1 | few | 16 | TRBJ1-2 | TRBV20-1
CASSSHRTVSNQPQHF | TGTGCCAGCAGCTCCCATAGGACAGTTAGCAATCAGCCCCAGCATTTT | - | many | 16 | TRBJ1-5 | TRBV12-3/TRBV12-4
CASSSISGYYGYTF | TGTGCCAGCAGTTCGATATCTGGGTACTATGGCTACACCTTC | - | many | 14 | TRBJ1-2 | TRBV12-3/TRBV12-4
CASSFPPPGSNTEAFF | TGTGCCAGCAGCTTCCCACCCCCGGGGTCTAACACTGAAGCTTTCTTT | - | many | 16 | TRBJ1-1 | TRBV7-8
CASQTTGELFF | TGTGCCAGCCAGACTACCGGGGAGCTGTTTTTT | - | many | 11 | TRBJ2-2 | TRBV2
CASSARDSSYEQYF | TGTGCCAGCAGCGCCCGGGACAGCTCCTACGAGCAGTACTTC | TRBD1 | few | 14 | TRBJ2-7 | TRBV9
CASNPESGRRELFF | TGTGCCAGCAATCCGGAATCGGGAAGGCGGGAGCTGTTTTTT | - | - | 14 | TRBJ2-2 | TRBV2
CASRSGTAYSVQYF | TGTGCCAGCAGGTCCGGGACCGCCTATTCGGTCCAGTACTTC | - | many | 14 | TRBJ2-5 | TRBV12-3/TRBV12-4
CASSRGPPQAYEQYF | TGTGCCAGCAGCCGAGGGCCCCCTCAGGCCTACGAGCAGTACTTC | - | many | 15 | TRBJ2-7 | TRBV14
CASSLHTLNTEAFF | TGCGCCAGCAGCTTACACACCCTGAACACTGAAGCTTTCTTT | - | many | 14 | TRBJ1-1 | TRBV5-1
CASSEGQGGRTQYF | TGTGCCAGCAGTGAAGGGCAAGGGGGAAGGACCCAGTACTTC | - | once | 14 | TRBJ2-5 | TRBV2
CASSPQGSGYDYEQYF | TGTGCCAGCAGCCCTCAAGGTAGCGGATACGACTACGAGCAGTACTTC | - | many | 16 | TRBJ2-7 | TRBV9
CAINTQGQGAGELFF | TGTGCCATTAACACCCAGGGACAGGGTGCCGGGGAGCTGTTTTTT | TRBD1 | many | 15 | TRBJ2-2 | TRBV10-3
CASSSTEEIGYTF | TGTGCCAGCAGTTCGACAGAGGAGATTGGCTACACCTTC | - | many | 13 | TRBJ1-2 | TRBV6-5
CASSPVQVPYEQYF | TGTGCCAGCAGCCCCGTACAAGTCCCTTACGAGCAGTACTTC | - | few | 14 | TRBJ2-7 | TRBV7-2
CASNWDRGYEQYF | TGTGCCAGCAACTGGGACAGGGGTTACGAGCAGTACTTC | TRBD1 | many | 13 | TRBJ2-7 | TRBV6-2/TRBV6-3
CSAETYHSYEQYF | TGCAGTGCCGAGACATATCACTCCTACGAGCAGTACTTC | - | many | 13 | TRBJ2-7 | TRBV20-1
CASSLDRIRYTEAFF | TGTGCCAGCAGCTTAGATCGGATACGCTACACTGAAGCTTTCTTT | - | many | 15 | TRBJ1-1 | TRBV11-2
CASSLEGATNSNQPQHF | TGTGCCAGCAGTTTGGAGGGCGCCACAAATAGCAATCAGCCCCAGCATTTT | - | many | 17 | TRBJ1-5 | TRBV12-3/TRBV12-4
CASSAGGAPPWEQYF | TGTGCCAGCAGCGCAGGGGGCGCGCCCCCATGGGAGCAGTACTTC | TRBD1 | few | 15 | TRBJ2-7 | TRBV12-3/TRBV12-4
CSAVGPNQETQYF | TGCAGTGCCGTGGGACCTAACCAAGAGACCCAGTACTTC | - | few | 13 | TRBJ2-5 | TRBV20-1
CASGSLTGGYEAFF | TGTGCCAGCGGGTCCCTTACAGGGGGCTATGAAGCTTTCTTT | TRBD1 | - | 14 | TRBJ1-1 | TRBV27
CASSFRPGPQETQYF | TGTGCCAGCAGCTTTAGACCGGGCCCCCAAGAGACCCAGTACTTC | - | - | 15 | TRBJ2-5 | TRBV7-2
CASSPEADGTGFYGYTF | TGTGCCAGCAGTCCGGAGGCCGACGGGACAGGGTTCTATGGCTACACCTTC | TRBD1 | many | 17 | TRBJ1-2 | TRBV12-3/TRBV12-4
CASSSRTSGNTGELFF | TGTGCCAGCAGTTCAAGGACTAGCGGTAACACCGGGGAGCTGTTTTTT | TRBD2 | - | 16 | TRBJ2-2 | TRBV11-2
CSARDRQKETQYF | TGCAGTGCTCGGGACCGCCAGAAAGAGACCCAGTACTTC | - | many | 13 | TRBJ2-5 | TRBV20-1